This entry lists 9 T cell receptor beta chains sequenced from one sample in a study of persistence of HIV-infected CD4 T cells. The antigens these receptors bind are not known. Sequencing used immunoSEQ version 4 in survey mode. Repertoires were generated with immunoSEQ multiplex PCR, while TCRdb's copy carries only in-frame clones and drops some. Of roughly 13,000 clones listed, less than 70% were seen once; the top ten hold 6.9%. Cells were stimulated with overlapping HIV-1 Gag 15-mer peptides. Sorting selected CD4+ T cells upregulating both CD40 ligand and CD69. This specimen was CD4+ T cells sorted from PBMCs after 18-hour stimulation, taken from a patient who received antiretroviral therapy. These receptors originate from an adult man with HIV who was CMV-seropositive.

This clone was recorded a few times. The chain recombines TRBV7-2 with TRBJ2-4; D gene ambiguous. The CDR3 runs to 14 residues. V lost 0 bases and J lost 5, with 8 bases in between. Looked up from germline, CDR1 is SGHTA and CDR2 is FQGNSA. The CDR3 DNA reads TGTGCCAGCAGCTTAGCGGGCAGGCAAAACATTCAGTACTTC. Encoded protein: CASSLAGRQNIQYF.

The chain has TRBV5-6 and TRBJ2-2, with a weak D call TRBD1 (6 bases). The length of the CDR3 is 15 residues. CDR1 is SGHDT and CDR2 is YYEEEE in the germline V gene. V gave up 5 bases and J gave up 5 bases, with 16 bases separating them. The CDR3 protein is CASSSTGRMTGELFF. The CDR3 DNA sequence: TGTGCCAGCAGTTCAACAGGGCGTATGACCGGGGAGCTGTTTTTT.

The rearrangement joins TRBV7-6 to TRBJ1-1; no firm D call. The germline gives CDR1 SGHVS, CDR2 FNYEAQ. Trimming cost V 1 base and J 6 bases, with 9 bases left between them. The CDR3 loop spans 13 amino acids. Here the CDR3 reads CASSLGATAEAFF. CDR3 DNA sequence: TGTGCCAGCAGCTTAGGGGCAACCGCTGAAGCTTTCTTT.

This clone turned up a few times. The rearrangement joins TRBV7-2 to TRBJ1-1; no clear D. Germline CDR1 and CDR2: SGHTA and FQGNSA. There are 14 residues in the CDR3. Between the trimmed V and J ends, which lost 0 bases and 1 base, there was a span of 6 bases. The CDR3 protein is CASSLAGSNTEAFF. The CDR3 DNA sequence: TGTGCCAGCAGCTTAGCAGGATCGAACACTGAAGCTTTCTTT.

In this sample, this clone turned up a few times. This chain uses TRBV5-4 with TRBJ2-7, with D possibly TRBD1 on 6 matching bases. This CDR3 has 13 residues. Germline V gene sequence: CDR1 SGHNT, CDR2 YYREEE (reference sequence). V was cut by 2 bases and J by 2 bases, with 8 bases left in between. The CDR3 loop reads CASSFQGTYEQYF. Here the CDR3 DNA reads TGTGCCAGCAGCTTTCAGGGGACCTACGAGCAGTACTTC. Together with reference TRBV5-4 and TRBJ2-7, the CDR3 gives the full variable domain: ETGVTQSPTHLIKTRGQQVTLRCSSQSGHNTVSWYQQALGQGPQFIFQYYREEENGRGNFPPRFSGLQFPNYSSELNVNALELDDSALYLCASSFQGTYEQYFGPGTRLTVT.

This rearrangement joins TRBV7-9 to TRBJ2-6; a weak D match, TRBD1 (5 bases). Trimming took 5 bases from V and 0 from J, leaving 11 bases between them. This CDR3 comprises 16 residues. Germline-derived CDR1 and CDR2 are SEHNR and FQNEAQ (reference sequence). CDR3 in amino acids: CASSPPRVSGANVLTF. The CDR3 nucleotides read TGTGCCAGCAGCCCCCCCAGGGTCTCTGGGGCCAACGTCCTGACTTTC.

The chain is built from TRBV5-6 and TRBJ1-1; maybe TRBD1 (5 bases). The CDR3 covers 11 residues. The ends were cut back, 3 bases at V and 11 bases at J, with 11 bases in the middle. From germline, CDR1 is SGHDT and CDR2 YYEEEE. The CDR3 DNA sequence: TGTGCCAGCAGCTGGGGGGGTGAGGCTTTCTTT. Its translation is CASSWGGEAFF. Using reference TRBV5-6 and TRBJ1-1 for the parts outside the CDR3, the full variable domain is DAGVTQSPTHLIKTRGQQVTLRCSPKSGHDTVSWYQQALGQGPQFIFQYYEEEERQRGNFPDRFSGHQFPNYSSELNVNALLLGDSALYLCASSWGGEAFFGQGTRLTVV.

This clone was seen more than once but under ten times. The chain recombines TRBV19 with TRBJ1-5; D is undetermined. The CDR3 is 14 residues long. V was cut by 2 bases and J by 1 base, with 6 bases left in between. Germline loops: CDR1 LNHDA, CDR2 SQIVND (reference sequence). CDR3 amino acids: CASSIITSNQPQHF. DNA for the CDR3: TGTGCCAGTAGTATAATTACCAGCAATCAGCCCCAGCATTTT.

The V gene is TRBV6-5, the J gene TRBJ1-6; D remains unclear. Germline values: CDR1 MNHEY, CDR2 SVGAGI. The CDR3 is 15 amino acids. The V and J ends lost 6 bases and 7 bases respectively, with 16 bases between them. The CDR3 sequence: CASSLKGDLNSPLHF. CDR3 DNA sequence: TGTGCCAGCAGCCTAAAGGGCGATTTAAATTCACCCCTCCACTTT.